This TCR beta chain was identified during a study of blood T cell repertoires in COVID-19. At the level of the study: The analysed material was cDNA or gDNA that came from T cells, B-cell-depleted T cells, or PBMCs.

V lost 4 bases and J 6 bases, leaving 26 bases between the germline ends. Germline CDR1 and CDR2: SGDLS and YYNGEE. The CDR3 covers 18 residues. The authors' processing: Estimation of nucleated cell counts was performed using reference gene primer amplification. The protocol was immunoSEQ multiplex PCR, while the TCRdb copy is restricted to in-frame clones and leaves out a portion. That table furnishes V, J and clone size, whereas the DNA furnished D and trimming. Here the sample spans over 250,000 clones, about 88% being singletons. Recruitment covered 20 to 25 US areas and drew participants whose ages spanned about 18 to 95 years.

Sequencing input: PBMCs or T cells enriched from blood (not recorded which). This sequence originates from a man between 60 and 70 years old who had recovered from COVID-19. The rearrangement joins TRBV9 to TRBJ2-1; D perhaps matches TRBD1 (6 bases). The CDR3 spells CASSPRVWGRSSINEQFF. Written as DNA, the CDR3 is TGTGCCAGCAGCCCGAGAGTTTGGGGGCGATCATCAATCAATGAGCAGTTCTTC.